Described below is a single TCR beta chain sequence and its context. The antigen remains unidentified. The data were taken from a study of T cell responses to AZD1222 COVID-19 vaccine. Study-wide points: Spike-specific TCR breadth and depth rose after two AZD1222 doses. Sampled repertoires all dated from after the peak T cell response.

The CDR3 consists of 13 residues. Trimming left V 6 bases short and J 4 bases short, with 13 bases between. Per germline, CDR1 MNHEY and CDR2 SVGEGT. The data were produced by immunoSEQ multiplex PCR, yet TCRdb's version contains in-frame clones alone and is incomplete. Of 95,000 to 150,000 clones listed, approximately 90% were seen once; the top ten hold under 4.5%. The sequence derives from an adult who received the MenACWY meningococcal vaccine as a control. Here the sequenced sample was peripheral blood, taken 28 days after the second dose of the MenACWY control vaccine. The rearrangement links TRBV6-2 or TRBV6-3 to TRBJ2-7; no firm D call. The CDR3 sequence: CASSRLGAYEQYV. As DNA, the CDR3 is TGTGCCAGCAGCCGACTCGGCGCATACGAGCAGTACGTC.